This T cell receptor (beta chain) was recorded in a study of blood T cell repertoires in COVID-19. Background on the study: COVID-19 samples, acute and convalescent, were from the United States, Italy and Spain.

As handled by the study authors: Estimation of nucleated cell counts relied on the amplification of reference gene primers. TCRdb keeps only in-frame clones here, not all; method: immunoSEQ multiplex PCR. V and J calls and clone size are given by that table; D and trimming were obtained from the DNA. Of about 260,000 clones listed, around 92% were seen once; the top ten hold approximately 2.5%. This CDR3 is 11 amino acids long. Deletions cut 5 bases from V and 9 bases from J, with 8 bases between. The germline V gene encodes CDR1 LNHDA and CDR2 SQIVND (reference sequence). The chain couples TRBV19 to TRBJ2-1; tentative D call: TRBD1 (5 bases). The sample consisted of peripheral blood. The sequence was obtained from a person aged 18 to 35 with COVID-19, enrolled during active disease. The CDR3 protein is CASSLGAEQFF. DNA of the CDR3: TGTGCCAGTAGTCTTGGGGCTGAGCAGTTCTTC.